Following are 5 T cell receptor beta chains from one sample sequenced in a study of CD8 T cells in Susac syndrome. Random hexamers primed reverse transcription of about 0.45 to 1 ug RNA. Each CDR3 protein is one row after TCRdb ran MiXCR on the immunoSEQ multiplex PCR reads. The sample lists some 130,000 distinct CDR3 sequences, 94% occurring once. Sample: CD4+ T cells from PBMCs. These receptors were collected from a human donor with multiple sclerosis.

This rearrangement joins TRBV6-5 to TRBJ1-2; no clear D gene. This CDR3 region has 14 residues. The V end lost 2 bases, the J end lost 0 bases, and 7 bases lay between the germline ends. The germline V gene encodes CDR1 MNHEY and CDR2 SVGAGI. The CDR3 DNA is TGTGCCAGCAGTTACGGTGGGACTAACTATGGCTACACCTTC. Its translation is CASSYGGTNYGYTF.

This chain's CDR3 is CASSEGQVQEGYTF. CDR3 nucleotide sequence: TGTGCCAGCAGCGAAGGACAGGTTCAAGAAGGCTACACCTTC. J is TRBJ1-2 and V is TRBV7-3, with 7 bases matching TRBD1. This CDR3 has 14 residues. The germline CDR1 and CDR2 sequences are SGHTA and FQGTGA. The V gene end was trimmed by 5 bases and the J gene end by 8 bases; junction bases not matched to a gene: 11. The full variable domain, its missing parts supplied by reference TRBV7-3 and TRBJ1-2, is GAGVSQTPSNKVTEKGKYVELRCDPISGHTALYWYRQSLGQGPEFLIYFQGTGAADDSGLPNDRFFAVRPEGSVSTLKIQRTERGDSAVYLCASSEGQVQEGYTFGSGTRLTVV.

The chain combines TRBV7-2 with TRBJ1-5; possible D gene TRBD1, 5 bases. The CDR3 covers 18 residues. Germline V CDR1 and CDR2: SGHTA, FQGNSA. Trimming cost V 2 bases and J 2 bases, with 19 bases left between them. As DNA, the CDR3 is TGTGCCAGCAGCTTAAGGGTTGGGCACAGGCTTGGCAATCAGCCCCAGCATTTT. Translating gives CASSLRVGHRLGNQPQHF. Full variable domain (remainder filled in from reference TRBV7-2 and TRBJ1-5): GAGVSQSPSNKVTEKGKDVELRCDPISGHTALYWYRQSLGQGLEFLIYFQGNSAPDKSGLPSDRFSAERTGGSVSTLTIQRTQQEDSAVYLCASSLRVGHRLGNQPQHFGDGTRLSIL.

The chain combines TRBV5-4 with TRBJ1-4; D remains ambiguous. Trimming left V 0 bases short and J 5 bases short, with 8 bases between. The CDR3 consists of 14 residues. The germline CDR1 and CDR2 sequences are SGHNT and YYREEE (reference sequence). The chain's CDR3 is CASSLGQRNEKLFF. The CDR3 DNA is TGTGCCAGCAGCTTGGGCCAGAGGAATGAAAAACTGTTTTTT. Combining the CDR3 with reference TRBV5-4 and TRBJ1-4 gives the whole variable domain ETGVTQSPTHLIKTRGQQVTLRCSSQSGHNTVSWYQQALGQGPQFIFQYYREEENGRGNFPPRFSGLQFPNYSSELNVNALELDDSALYLCASSLGQRNEKLFFGSGTQLSVL.

This chain connects TRBV7-2 to TRBJ2-1; the match to TRBD2 covers 10 bases. V shed 5 bases, J shed 4 bases, and the junction held 8 bases outside the gene matches. The germline V gene has CDR1 SGHTA and CDR2 FQGNSA. The CDR3 runs to 16 residues. The CDR3 reads CASSPPSGGLYNEQFF. DNA for the CDR3: TGTGCCAGCAGCCCCCCTAGCGGGGGACTTTACAATGAGCAGTTCTTC.